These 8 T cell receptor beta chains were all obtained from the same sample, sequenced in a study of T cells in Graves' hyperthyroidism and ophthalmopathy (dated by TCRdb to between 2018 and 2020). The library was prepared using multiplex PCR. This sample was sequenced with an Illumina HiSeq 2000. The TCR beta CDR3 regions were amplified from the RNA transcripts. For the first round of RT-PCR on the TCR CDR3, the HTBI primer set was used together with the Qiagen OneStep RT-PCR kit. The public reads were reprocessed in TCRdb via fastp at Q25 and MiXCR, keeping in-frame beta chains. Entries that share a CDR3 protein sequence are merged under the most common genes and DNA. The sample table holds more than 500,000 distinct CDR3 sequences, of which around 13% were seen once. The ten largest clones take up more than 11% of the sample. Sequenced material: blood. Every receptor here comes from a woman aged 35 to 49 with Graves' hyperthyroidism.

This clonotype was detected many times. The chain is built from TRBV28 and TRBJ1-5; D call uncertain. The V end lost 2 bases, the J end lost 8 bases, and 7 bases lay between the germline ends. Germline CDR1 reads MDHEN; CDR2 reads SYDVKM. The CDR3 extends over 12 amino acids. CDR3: CASSLNGEPQHF. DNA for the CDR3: TGTGCCAGCAGTTTAAATGGGGAGCCCCAGCATTTT.

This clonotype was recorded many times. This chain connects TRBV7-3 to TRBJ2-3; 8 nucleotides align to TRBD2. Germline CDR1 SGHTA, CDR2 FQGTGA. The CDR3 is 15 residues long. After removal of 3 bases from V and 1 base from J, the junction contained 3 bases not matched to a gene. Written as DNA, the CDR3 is TGTGCCAGCAGCTTCGGGCGGGAGGGCACAGATACGCAGTATTTT. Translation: CASSFGREGTDTQYF.

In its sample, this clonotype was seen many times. The CDR3 nucleotides are TGCGCCAGCAGTAAGAATCAGGGTGGTACTGAAGCTTTCTTT. Translating gives CASSKNQGGTEAFF. V and J are TRBV10-1 and TRBJ1-1, with D maybe TRBD1 (5 bases). Germline V gene sequence: CDR1 WNHNN, CDR2 SYGVQD (reference sequence). This CDR3 comprises 14 residues. Trimming removed 5 bases at V and 5 bases at J, with 15 bases between.

The CDR3 DNA follows: TGTGCCAGCACCTATGGGGACAGTAATTCACCCCTCCACTTT. Amino acid sequence: CASTYGDSNSPLHF. The rearrangement links TRBV7-9 to TRBJ1-6, with 7 positions matching TRBD1. V lost 7 bases to trimming and J lost 6 bases; unmatched junction nucleotides: 6. CDR1 SEHNR and CDR2 FQNEAQ come from the germline V gene (reference sequence). The CDR3 sequence is 14 residues long.

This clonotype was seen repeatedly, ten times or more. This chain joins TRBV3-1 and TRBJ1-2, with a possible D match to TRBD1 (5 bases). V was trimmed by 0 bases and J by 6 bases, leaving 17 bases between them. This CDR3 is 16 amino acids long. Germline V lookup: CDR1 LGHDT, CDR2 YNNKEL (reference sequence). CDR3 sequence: CASSQEGAGIQDGYTF. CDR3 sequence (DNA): TGTGCCAGCAGCCAAGAGGGTGCAGGGATCCAAGATGGCTACACCTTC.

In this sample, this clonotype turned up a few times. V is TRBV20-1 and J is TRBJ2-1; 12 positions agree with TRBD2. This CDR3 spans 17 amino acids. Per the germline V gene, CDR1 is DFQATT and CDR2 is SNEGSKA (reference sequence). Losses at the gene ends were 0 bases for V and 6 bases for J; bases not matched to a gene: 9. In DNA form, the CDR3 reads TGCAGTGCTAGAGACCTGGGACTAGCGGGTCCGACCAATGAGCAGTTCTTC. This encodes CSARDLGLAGPTNEQFF.

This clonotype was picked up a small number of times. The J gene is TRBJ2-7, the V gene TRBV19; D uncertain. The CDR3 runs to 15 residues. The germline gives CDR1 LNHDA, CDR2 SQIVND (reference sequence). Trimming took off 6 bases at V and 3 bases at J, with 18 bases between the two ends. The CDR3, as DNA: TGTGCCAGTAGCCCCTCGAGCGCCTCTCTCTACGAGCAGTACTTC. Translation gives CASSPSSASLYEQYF.

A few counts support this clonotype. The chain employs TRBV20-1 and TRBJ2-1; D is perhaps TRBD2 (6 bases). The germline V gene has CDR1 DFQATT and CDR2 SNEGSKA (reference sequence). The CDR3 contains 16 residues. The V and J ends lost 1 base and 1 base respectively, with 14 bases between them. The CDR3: CSARGAPGVSYNEQFF. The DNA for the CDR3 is TGCAGTGCTAGAGGGGCCCCGGGGGTATCCTACAATGAGCAGTTCTTC.